These 5 T cell receptor beta chains share one sample of origin, sequenced in a study of T cells in Graves' hyperthyroidism and ophthalmopathy. From RNA transcripts, TCR beta CDR3 regions were amplified. HTBI primers drove first-round RT-PCR of the TCR CDR3. Each CDR3 protein is one row after TCRdb ran MiXCR on the multiplex PCR reads. This repertoire shows fewer than 400,000 distinct CDR3 sequences, 16% found once; its top ten account for around 33%. Specimen: blood. The receptors derive from a man aged 30 to 39 with Graves' hyperthyroidism.

This clonotype came up many times. The gene calls are TRBV6-2 or TRBV6-3 and TRBJ2-7; 14 nucleotides align to TRBD2. This CDR3 region has 15 residues. The ends lost 6 bases at V and 5 bases at J; junction bases unmatched: 6. The V gene's germline CDR1 is MNHEY and CDR2 SVGEGT. The CDR3 DNA reads as TGTGCCAGCAGCCCATGGGGACTAGCGGGAGACGAGCAGTACTTC. It yields the protein CASSPWGLAGDEQYF.

This clonotype was observed many times. The chain carries TRBV7-9 and TRBJ2-4; D ambiguous. Between the trimmed V and J ends, which lost 0 bases and 4 bases, there was a span of 7 bases. Looked up from germline, CDR1 is SEHNR and CDR2 is FQNEAQ (reference sequence). The CDR3 loop spans 14 amino acids. The CDR3 DNA sequence: TGTGCCAGCAGCTTAGCCGACACTAAAAACATTCAGTACTTC. It encodes CASSLADTKNIQYF.

V usage is TRBV20-1 and J usage is TRBJ1-5; 9 bases line up with TRBD1. The V segment lost 3 bases and the J segment 4 bases; nucleotides outside the gene matches: 7. CDR3 size: 15 residues. Germline V lookup: CDR1 DFQATT, CDR2 SNEGSKA (reference sequence). This CDR3 reads CSARGGGTGNQPQHF. CDR3 bases: TGCAGTGCTAGGGGGGGCGGGACAGGGAATCAGCCCCAGCATTTT.

The chain links TRBV13 to TRBJ1-3, with 8 bases matching TRBD1. The germline CDR1 and CDR2 sequences are PRHDT and FYEKMQ (reference sequence). The ends lost 4 bases at V and 3 bases at J; junction bases unmatched: 2. There are 14 residues in the CDR3. CDR3 sequence: CASSSDRDGNTIYF. The CDR3 coding sequence is TGTGCCAGCAGCTCGGACAGGGATGGAAACACCATATATTTT.

The sample holds many counts of this clonotype. The chain employs TRBV7-3 and TRBJ2-1; D call uncertain. CDR1 and CDR2 from the germline V gene are SGHTA and FQGTGA. The CDR3 sequence is 15 residues long. Trimming took off 4 bases at V and 0 bases at J, with 10 bases between the two ends. Here the CDR3 DNA reads TGTGCCAGCAGCTCCAGGCGGAGCTCCTACAATGAGCAGTTCTTC. Residues: CASSSRRSSYNEQFF.